One sample yielded the 10 T cell receptor beta chains listed below, sequenced in a study of PD-1 blockade in classical Hodgkin lymphoma. All patients experienced relapse after autologous stem cell transplantation, and brentuximab vedotin exposure was variable. Data came from immunoSEQ multiplex PCR; TCRdb stores just in-frame clones and leaves some out. Among about 46,000 clones, approximately 73% were seen once, and the ten largest hold 11%. Here the sequenced sample was peripheral blood mononuclear cells (PBMCs), taken at baseline. The source of these receptors is a human donor with classical Hodgkin lymphoma.

The V gene is TRBV6-1, the J gene TRBJ1-5; 9 bases are a match to TRBD1. The V and J ends lost 3 bases and 0 bases, in that order; junction bases with no gene match: 9. CDR1 is MNHNS and CDR2 is SASEGT in the germline V gene. The CDR3 sequence is 18 residues long. The CDR3 DNA is TGTGCCAGCAGTGAGGACAGGGGCAGGGCTTATAGCAATCAGCCCCAGCATTTT. Protein: CASSEDRGRAYSNQPQHF.

In its sample, this clone was seen once. The J gene is TRBJ2-6, the V gene TRBV4-1; D is uncertain. Trimming removed 4 bases from V and 0 bases from J, with 13 bases in between. The CDR3 consists of 17 residues. Germline lookup yields CDR1 MGHRA and CDR2 YSYEKL. The CDR3 coding sequence is TGCGCCAGCAGCCTGCAGGATGCTCCCTCTGGGGCCAACGTCCTGACTTTC. Its protein is CASSLQDAPSGANVLTF.

This clone was counted a single time. Other DNA sequences in the same sample also yield this CDR3. The chain has TRBV4-1 and TRBJ1-2; D not resolved. V was shortened by 0 bases and J by 2 bases, with 7 bases between the two germline ends. Germline V gene data show CDR1 as MGHRA and CDR2 as YSYEKL. The CDR3 length is 14 residues. CDR3 DNA sequence: TGCGCCAGCAGCCAAGAAGGCAGCAACTATGGCTACACCTTC. Translating it yields CASSQEGSNYGYTF.

This sequence joins TRBV7-7 and TRBJ2-5; D ambiguous. Germline CDR1 is SSHAT and CDR2 is FNYEAQ (reference sequence). CDR3 length: 13 residues. Trimming took off 0 bases at V and 1 base at J, with 3 bases between the two ends. The CDR3 spells CASSLAPQETQYF. The CDR3 region has the DNA TGTGCCAGCAGCTTAGCACCCCAAGAGACCCAGTACTTC.

The chain combines TRBV7-6 with TRBJ1-5; a possible D gene is TRBD1 (5 bases). Germline V gene sequence: CDR1 SGHVS, CDR2 FNYEAQ. The V end lost 1 base, the J end lost 0 bases, and 10 bases lay between the germline ends. CDR3 size: 16 residues. CDR3 nucleotides: TGTGCCAGCAGCTTAGGTGACAGTTATAGCAATCAGCCCCAGCATTTT. It yields the protein CASSLGDSYSNQPQHF.

The chain recombines TRBV5-1 with TRBJ1-2; 10 bases fit TRBD1. Germline V gives CDR1 SGHRS, CDR2 YFSETQ. V lost 4 bases to trimming and J lost 6 bases; unmatched junction nucleotides: 9. The length of the CDR3 is 15 residues. CDR3 nucleotides: TGCGCCAGCAGCCAATGGGGGACAGGGGTCGATGGCTACACCTTC. This gives the protein CASSQWGTGVDGYTF. The full variable domain, in which reference TRBV5-1 and TRBJ1-2 provide the parts outside the CDR3, is KAGVTQTPRYLIKTRGQQVTLSCSPISGHRSVSWYQQTPGQGLQFLFEYFSETQRNKGNFPGRFSGRQFSNSRSEMNVSTLELGDSALYLCASSQWGTGVDGYTFGSGTRLTVV.

The chain uses TRBV18 and TRBJ1-1; D unclear. Trimming removed 4 bases at V and 5 bases at J, with 8 bases between. This CDR3 region has 12 residues. Germline-derived CDR1 and CDR2 are KGHSH and LQKENI. The CDR3 DNA is TGTGCCAGCTCACACTCATTAACTGAAGCTTTCTTT. Residues: CASSHSLTEAFF.

This clone is termed medium-sized (0.01 to 0.1%). The CDR3: CASSLAGPAVSPLHF. The DNA of the CDR3 is TGCGCCAGCAGCCTCGCCGGACCCGCCGTGTCACCCCTCCACTTT. The chain links TRBV5-1 to TRBJ1-6; D remains ambiguous. V lost 4 bases, J lost 10 bases, and 18 bases lay in between. Germline lookup yields CDR1 SGHRS and CDR2 YFSETQ. The CDR3 extends over 15 amino acids.

This chain uses TRBV5-6 with TRBJ1-1, with D tentatively TRBD1 (5 bases). Trimming took 1 base from V and 1 from J, leaving 17 bases between them. This CDR3 is built from 17 residues. Germline V gene data show CDR1 as SGHDT and CDR2 as YYEEEE. The CDR3 coding sequence is TGTGCCAGCAGCTTGAGTGGGGCCTCTCGAAGGAACACTGAAGCTTTCTTT. Its protein product is CASSLSGASRRNTEAFF. Variable domain in full (rest from reference TRBV5-6 and TRBJ1-1): DAGVTQSPTHLIKTRGQQVTLRCSPKSGHDTVSWYQQALGQGPQFIFQYYEEEERQRGNFPDRFSGHQFPNYSSELNVNALLLGDSALYLCASSLSGASRRNTEAFFGQGTRLTVV.

The rearrangement joins TRBV7-9 to TRBJ2-7, with TRBD1 matching over 8 bases. Looked up from germline, CDR1 is SEHNR and CDR2 is FQNEAQ (reference sequence). J lost 2 bases, V lost 1 base, and 1 base had no gene match. There are 14 residues in the CDR3. CDR3 region: CASSLGTGTYEQYF. For the CDR3, the DNA is TGTGCCAGCAGCTTAGGGACAGGGACCTACGAGCAGTACTTC.